This entry lists 13 T cell receptor beta chains sequenced from one sample in a study of regulatory T cells in long-lasting Graves disease. Sequencing libraries for TCR beta were prepared with iRepertoire HTBI primers and Arm-PCR of CDR3 regions. TCRdb called the multiplex PCR reads again in MiXCR, with one record for every CDR3 protein. Among 350,000 to 500,000 distinct CDR3 sequences listed, about 21% were seen once. Stated time point: persistent/refractory GD, antithyroid drugs over 5 years with positive TRAb. Researchers made the TCR library from RNA that was extracted from PBMCs. This specimen consisted of peripheral blood mononuclear cells (PBMCs), obtained when the disease was refractory, from a patient treated with antithyroid drugs. These receptors came from a female donor with Graves disease.

CDR3 amino acids: CASRTMGTSGRNEQFF. Here the CDR3 DNA reads TGTGCCAGCAGGACGATGGGGACTAGCGGGCGTAATGAGCAGTTCTTC. The V gene is TRBV6-1, the J gene TRBJ2-1; 12 bases are a match to TRBD2. The trim removed 6 bases at V and 7 bases at J, leaving 10 bases unmatched. The CDR3 is 16 amino acids. Germline CDR1 is MNHNS and CDR2 is SASEGT.

The chain joins TRBV6-5 to TRBJ2-7; maybe TRBD1 (5 bases). Trimming stripped 3 bases from V and 5 bases from J, with 11 bases between. Germline V CDR1 and CDR2: MNHEY, SVGAGI. The CDR3 is made up of 13 amino acids. The CDR3, as DNA: TGTGCCAGCAGTTATCGGGCAGGGAACGAGCAGTACTTC. It codes for CASSYRAGNEQYF.

A note on this clonotype: The junction does not match germline at one end; this may be a read error. The rearrangement uses TRBV29-1 and TRBJ2-7; a weak D match, TRBD2 (6 bases). The germline V gene has CDR1 SQVTM and CDR2 ANQGSEA. This CDR3 spans 19 amino acids. The CDR3: CSVGPLSFDIAASGYEQHF. The DNA of the CDR3 is TGCAGCGTTGGTCCCCTCTCTTTCGATATAGCGGCCTCCGGATACGAGCAGCACTTC.

This chain links TRBV5-6 with TRBJ2-6, with D possibly TRBD1 on 6 matching bases. The germline V and J ends were trimmed by 6 bases and 1 base, with 17 bases remaining between them. Germline V gene lookup returns CDR1 SGHDT and CDR2 YYEEEE. The CDR3 contains 17 residues. The CDR3 DNA reads as TGTGCCAGCACCAAACAGGGCTCCCGGTCTGGGGCCAACGTCCTGACTTTC. Its translation is CASTKQGSRSGANVLTF.

The table lists this clonotype with many counts. The chain joins TRBV28 to TRBJ2-5, with no clear D. Per the germline V gene, CDR1 is MDHEN and CDR2 is SYDVKM. The CDR3 has 17 residues. Trimming shortened V by 2 bases and J by 7 bases, and 23 bases separated the two germline ends. The CDR3 coding sequence is TGTGCCAGCAGTTTAGGGTGGGCCAGTGATATCCAGGTGACCCAGTACTTC. Translated, it gives CASSLGWASDIQVTQYF.

This clonotype was detected only a few times. The V call is TRBV12-3 or TRBV12-4, the J call TRBJ1-1; D might be TRBD1 (5 bases). Trimming took 5 bases from V and 6 from J, leaving 13 bases between them. The CDR3 extends over 13 amino acids. The CDR3 coding sequence is TGTGCCAGCAGTCCCTTGGGGCGGGCTGAAGCTTTCTTT. It codes for CASSPLGRAEAFF.

Remarks on this clonotype: Possible read error: a much larger clone is one base away. The chain links TRBV15 to TRBJ2-5; D unclear. Per germline, CDR1 LNHNV and CDR2 YYDKDF (reference sequence). CDR3 size: 14 residues. The CDR3 region is CAASRDHGRETQYF. CDR3 coding DNA: TGTGCCGCCAGCAGAGACCACGGAAGGGAGACCCAGTACTTC.

The genes are TRBV19 and TRBJ1-2; D unresolved. Trimming cost V 5 bases and J 6 bases, with 13 bases left between them. The CDR3 consists of 13 residues. Germline CDR1 is LNHDA and CDR2 is SQIVND (reference sequence). CDR3 region: CASSFGLMDGYTF. Written as DNA, the CDR3 is TGTGCCAGTAGTTTTGGCTTGATGGATGGCTACACCTTC.

Points on this clonotype: The germline gene is not matched at one end of the junction; a read error may be the cause. The chain is built from TRBV3-1 and TRBJ1-2; D is possibly TRBD1 (6 bases). In germline, CDR1 is LGHDT, CDR2 YNNKEL (reference sequence). There are 14 residues in the CDR3. In nucleotides, the CDR3 is TGTGCCAGCAGCCAAACCATCGGACAGTATGGTTACACCTTC. This sequence encodes CASSQTIGQYGYTF.

The chain joins TRBV7-2 to TRBJ2-2, with 8 positions matching TRBD2. The CDR3 runs to 15 residues. J lost 0 bases, V lost 3 bases, and 0 bases had no gene match. Germline lookup yields CDR1 SGHTA and CDR2 FQGNSA. The CDR3 spells CASSFSGANTGELFF. CDR3 in DNA: TGTGCCAGCAGCTTTAGCGGGGCGAACACCGGGGAGCTGTTTTTT. Based on the CDR3 plus reference TRBV7-2 and TRBJ2-2, the full variable domain is GAGVSQSPSNKVTEKGKDVELRCDPISGHTALYWYRQSLGQGLEFLIYFQGNSAPDKSGLPSDRFSAERTGGSVSTLTIQRTQQEDSAVYLCASSFSGANTGELFFGEGSRLTVL.

This clonotype has more than one count but fewer than ten. The CDR3 DNA reads as TGTGCCAGCAGCTTAGATACAGGGGGATCGACCCAGTACTTC. Encoded protein: CASSLDTGGSTQYF. V gene TRBV7-6 combines with J gene TRBJ2-5, with 8 bases identical to TRBD1. Germline V gives CDR1 SGHVS, CDR2 FNYEAQ. After removal of 1 base from V and 7 bases from J, the junction contained 5 bases not matched to a gene. This CDR3 contains 14 residues.

There are many counts of this clonotype. This chain connects TRBV24-1 to TRBJ2-2; D is unclear. Germline V gene sequence: CDR1 KGHDR, CDR2 SFDVKD. The CDR3 sequence is 14 residues long. Deletions cut 3 bases from V and 2 bases from J, with 6 bases between. In nucleotides, the CDR3 is TGTGCCACCAGTGATCGAAAAAACACCGGGGAGCTGTTTTTT. Protein product: CATSDRKNTGELFF.

This clonotype was seen a few times. The chain combines TRBV15 with TRBJ2-7; perhaps D is TRBD1 or TRBD2 (5 bases each). V shed 6 bases and J shed 3 bases, with 18 bases lying between them. Germline values: CDR1 LNHNV, CDR2 YYDKDF (reference sequence). CDR3 length: 15 amino acids. CDR3 protein: CATRVGRDGRYEQYF. The CDR3 DNA follows: TGTGCCACCAGGGTTGGAAGGGACGGACGCTACGAGCAGTACTTC. Variable domain in full (rest from reference TRBV15 and TRBJ2-7): DAMVIQNPRYQVTQFGKPVTLSCSQTLNHNVMYWYQQKSSQAPKLLFHYYDKDFNNEADTPDNFQSRRPNTSFCFLDIRSPGLGDTAMYLCATRVGRDGRYEQYFGPGTRLTVT.